These T cell receptor beta chains were read from a single sample in a study of Ad26.COV2.S vaccination and SARS-CoV-2 variants. The assay was immunoSEQ multiplex PCR, and TCRdb's table has in-frame clones only and misses some. The data show some 450,000 clones, 80% to 95% seen once. The starting material was peripheral blood, obtained in a trial of Ad26.COV2.S vaccine versus placebo. These receptors all come from a person between 18 and 59 years old who received the Ad26.COV2.S COVID-19 vaccine or a placebo. CDR3s include the opening cysteine and the closing phenylalanine or tryptophan.

V: TRBV11-2; J: TRBJ2-1; CDR3: CASSPGTGGLRGNEQFF
V: TRBV5-1; J: TRBJ2-7; CDR3: CASSPGQGAHEQYF
V: TRBV5-1; J: TRBJ2-7; CDR3: CASSLEGSYDQQYF
V: TRBV9; J: TRBJ2-7; CDR3: CASSVEGTPSYEQYF
V: TRBV28; J: TRBJ2-5; CDR3: CASRTSGRKTQYF
V: TRBV6-2/TRBV6-3; J: TRBJ2-7; CDR3: CASSSGQGATYEQYF
V: TRBV9; J: TRBJ2-3; CDR3: CASSVEAPRADTQYF
V: TRBV24-1; J: TRBJ1-6; CDR3: CATSVPPDTVCNSPLHF
V: TRBV9; J: TRBJ2-1; CDR3: CASSPRTSSNNEQFF
V: TRBV3-1/TRBV3-2; J: TRBJ2-3; CDR3: CASSQNQGGDPDTQYF
V: TRBV9; J: TRBJ1-5; CDR3: CASSVPGQVIGNQPQHF
V: TRBV24-1; J: TRBJ2-1; CDR3: CATSDTTSGRAGEQFF
V: TRBV9; J: TRBJ2-5; CDR3: CASSVEGQETQYF
V: TRBV11-2; J: TRBJ2-7; CDR3: CASSLGGGYEQYF
V: TRBV9; J: TRBJ2-5; CDR3: CASSVAWGVAETQYF
V: TRBV3-1/TRBV3-2; J: TRBJ1-6; CDR3: CASSPSTGDNSPLHF
V: TRBV24-1; J: TRBJ1-4; CDR3: CATSEIRQGGELFF
V: TRBV28; J: TRBJ2-3; CDR3: CASWPRGVAGSTDTQYF
V: TRBV7-2; J: TRBJ2-3; CDR3: CASSSDGSTQYF
V: TRBV7-9; J: TRBJ2-2; CDR3: CASSLNTGELFF
V: TRBV7-3; J: TRBJ2-1; CDR3: CASSLTGPANEQFF
V: TRBV5-1; J: TRBJ1-2; CDR3: CASSSDRASDGYTF
V: TRBV25-1; J: TRBJ2-2; CDR3: CASSETGSGELFF
V: TRBV30; J: TRBJ2-3; CDR3: CAWSRSVTDTQYF
V: TRBV25-1; J: TRBJ2-1; CDR3: CASAGTGGYKAYNEQFF
V: TRBV10-3; J: TRBJ2-4; CDR3: CAISESMGLAAKNIQYF
V: TRBV5-5; J: TRBJ2-3; CDR3: CASSPRGRSTDTQYF
V: TRBV2; J: TRBJ1-1; CDR3: CASSTRVFGTEAFF
V: TRBV5-6; J: TRBJ1-2; CDR3: CASSWTGEGNYGYTF
V: TRBV7-9; J: TRBJ2-7; CDR3: CASSSSQTYEQYF
V: TRBV29-1; J: TRBJ2-1; CDR3: CSVVGRGPYNEQFF
V: TRBV5-1; J: TRBJ1-1; CDR3: CASSRTGRAPEAFF
V: TRBV6-6; J: TRBJ2-7; CDR3: CASSGTTLYEQYF
V: TRBV6-5; J: TRBJ2-1; CDR3: CASSQRVDEQFF
V: TRBV19; J: TRBJ1-4; CDR3: CASSASQGRDEKLFF
V: TRBV6-2/TRBV6-3; J: TRBJ2-1; CDR3: CASSYARNNEQFF
V: TRBV18; J: TRBJ2-5; CDR3: CASSPQRETQYF
V: TRBV2; J: TRBJ2-2; CDR3: CASSQIPSGANTGELFF
V: TRBV5-1; J: TRBJ2-1; CDR3: CASSFTSGPNEQFF
V: TRBV27; J: TRBJ2-7; CDR3: CASSPLTGGGEQYF
V: TRBV2; J: TRBJ2-3; CDR3: CASSELGLAGEGDTQYF
V: TRBV1; J: TRBJ1-1; CDR3: CTSSPNRSSNTEAFF
V: TRBV9; J: TRBJ2-2; CDR3: CASSGPSGRLGNTGELFF
V: TRBV28; J: TRBJ2-7; CDR3: CASRPGLVGYEQYF
V: TRBV7-8; J: TRBJ2-7; CDR3: CASSPGGSEQYF
V: TRBV7-8; J: TRBJ1-6; CDR3: CASTQTPGTGPNSPLHF
V: TRBV5-6; J: TRBJ2-3; CDR3: CASSPRRGAITDTQYF
V: TRBV27; J: TRBJ1-2; CDR3: CASSLYRDTRDGYTF
V: TRBV21-1; J: TRBJ2-7; CDR3: CASSISGSACHEQYF
V: TRBV2; J: TRBJ1-2; CDR3: CASRPLMWHYTF